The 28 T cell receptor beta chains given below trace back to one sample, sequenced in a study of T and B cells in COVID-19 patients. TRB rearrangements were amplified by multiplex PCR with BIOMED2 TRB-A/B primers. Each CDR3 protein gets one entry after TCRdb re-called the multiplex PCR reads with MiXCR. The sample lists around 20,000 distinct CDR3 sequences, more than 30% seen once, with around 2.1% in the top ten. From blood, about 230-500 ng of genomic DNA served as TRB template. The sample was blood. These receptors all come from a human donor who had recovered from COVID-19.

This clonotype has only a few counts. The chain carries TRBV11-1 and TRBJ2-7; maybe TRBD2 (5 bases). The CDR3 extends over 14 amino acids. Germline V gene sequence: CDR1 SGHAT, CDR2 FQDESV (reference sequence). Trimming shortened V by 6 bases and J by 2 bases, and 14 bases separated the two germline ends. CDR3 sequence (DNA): TGTGCCAGCAGTCCTAGTTGGGGAGCCTACGAGCAGTACTTC. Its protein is CASSPSWGAYEQYF.

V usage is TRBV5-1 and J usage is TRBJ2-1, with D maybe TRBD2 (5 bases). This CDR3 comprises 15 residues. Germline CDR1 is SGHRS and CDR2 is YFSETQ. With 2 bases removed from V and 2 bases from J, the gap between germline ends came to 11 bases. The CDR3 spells CASSFRGAAYNEQFF. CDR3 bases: TGCGCCAGCAGCTTCCGGGGAGCTGCCTACAATGAGCAGTTCTTC.

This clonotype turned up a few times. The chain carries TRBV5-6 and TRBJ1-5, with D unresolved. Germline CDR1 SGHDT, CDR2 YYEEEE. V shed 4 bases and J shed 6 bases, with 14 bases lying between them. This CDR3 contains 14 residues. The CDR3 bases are TGTGCCAGCAGCCCCGCCCCTGATGGTCAGCCCCAGCATTTT. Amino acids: CASSPAPDGQPQHF.

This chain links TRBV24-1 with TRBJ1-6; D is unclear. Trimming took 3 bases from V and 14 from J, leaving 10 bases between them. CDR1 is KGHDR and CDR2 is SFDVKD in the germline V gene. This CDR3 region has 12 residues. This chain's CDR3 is CATSDNGVALHF. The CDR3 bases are TGTGCCACCAGTGATAATGGGGTGGCCCTCCACTTT.

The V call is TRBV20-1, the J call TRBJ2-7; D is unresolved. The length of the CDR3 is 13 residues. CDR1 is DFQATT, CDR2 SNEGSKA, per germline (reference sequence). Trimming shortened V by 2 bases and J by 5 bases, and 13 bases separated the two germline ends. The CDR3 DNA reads TGCAGTGCTAGACGGCGGATCATTGACGAGCAGTACTTC. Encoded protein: CSARRRIIDEQYF.

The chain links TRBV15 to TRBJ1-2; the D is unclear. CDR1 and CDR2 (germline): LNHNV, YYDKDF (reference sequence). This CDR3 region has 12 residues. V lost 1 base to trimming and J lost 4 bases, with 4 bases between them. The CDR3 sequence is CATSRAPYGYTF. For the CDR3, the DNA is TGTGCCACCAGCAGAGCTCCCTATGGCTACACCTTC.

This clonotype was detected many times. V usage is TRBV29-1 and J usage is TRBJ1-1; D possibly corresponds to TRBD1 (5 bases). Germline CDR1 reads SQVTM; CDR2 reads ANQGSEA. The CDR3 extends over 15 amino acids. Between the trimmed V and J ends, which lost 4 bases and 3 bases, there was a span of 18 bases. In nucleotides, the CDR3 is TGCAGCGTTGGAGACTTAGACAGATCCCACACTGAAGCTTTCTTT. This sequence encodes CSVGDLDRSHTEAFF.

The CDR3 DNA follows: TGTGCCAGCGGAATAAAGTGGGGTGGGGATTTTAACACTGAAGCTTTCTTT. This gives the protein CASGIKWGGDFNTEAFF. The genes are TRBV6-5 and TRBJ1-1; D gene uncertain. The germline gives CDR1 MNHEY, CDR2 SVGAGI. Between the trimmed V and J ends, which lost 8 bases and 2 bases, there was a span of 24 bases. This CDR3 region has 17 residues.

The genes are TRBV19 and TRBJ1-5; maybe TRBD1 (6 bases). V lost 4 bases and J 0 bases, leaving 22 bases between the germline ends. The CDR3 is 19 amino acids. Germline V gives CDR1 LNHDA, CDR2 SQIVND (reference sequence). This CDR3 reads CASSTRQVLIQNSNQPQHF. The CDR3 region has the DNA TGTGCCAGTAGTACTCGACAGGTTCTAATACAAAATAGCAATCAGCCCCAGCATTTT.

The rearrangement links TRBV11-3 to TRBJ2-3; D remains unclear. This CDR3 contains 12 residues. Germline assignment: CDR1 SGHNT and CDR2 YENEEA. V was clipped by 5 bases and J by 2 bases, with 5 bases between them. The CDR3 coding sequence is TGTGCCAGCAGCGGCTCCACAGATACGCAGTATTTT. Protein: CASSGSTDTQYF.

CDR3 protein: CASSLQQGSYGYTF. For the CDR3, the DNA is TGTGCCAGCAGCTTACAACAGGGAAGCTATGGCTACACCTTC. The rearrangement joins TRBV7-2 to TRBJ1-2, with D tentatively TRBD1 (6 bases). The CDR3 loop spans 14 amino acids. V dropped 2 bases and J dropped 4 bases, with 11 bases sitting between them. Germline lookup yields CDR1 SGHTA and CDR2 FQGNSA.

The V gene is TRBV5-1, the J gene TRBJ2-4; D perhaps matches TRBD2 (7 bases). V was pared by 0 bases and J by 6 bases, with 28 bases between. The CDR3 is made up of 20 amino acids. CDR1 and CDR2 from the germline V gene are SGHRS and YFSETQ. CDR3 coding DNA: TGCGCCAGCAGCTTGGGGACTTTGGGGGCGGGGGTCGGAGGGTTAAACATTCAGTACTTC. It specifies CASSLGTLGAGVGGLNIQYF.

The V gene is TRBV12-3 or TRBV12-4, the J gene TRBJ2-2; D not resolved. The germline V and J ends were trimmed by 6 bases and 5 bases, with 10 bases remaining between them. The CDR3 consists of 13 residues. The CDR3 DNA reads TGTGCCAGCAGCACAGTTCCGACCGGGGAGCTGTTTTTT. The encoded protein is CASSTVPTGELFF.

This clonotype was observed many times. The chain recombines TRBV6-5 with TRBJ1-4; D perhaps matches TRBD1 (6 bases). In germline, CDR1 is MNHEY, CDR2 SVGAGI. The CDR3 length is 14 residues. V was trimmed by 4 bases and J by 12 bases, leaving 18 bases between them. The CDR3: CASSFGQLIGELFF. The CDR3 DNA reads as TGTGCCAGCAGTTTCGGACAGTTAATAGGAGAACTGTTTTTT.

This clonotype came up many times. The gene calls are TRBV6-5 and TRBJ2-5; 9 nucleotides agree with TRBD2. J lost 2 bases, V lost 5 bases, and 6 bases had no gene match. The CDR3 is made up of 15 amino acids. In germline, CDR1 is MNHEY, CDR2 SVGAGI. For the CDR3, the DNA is TGTGCCAGCAGTAAGCGACTAGCGGTACAAGAGACCCAGTACTTC. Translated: CASSKRLAVQETQYF.

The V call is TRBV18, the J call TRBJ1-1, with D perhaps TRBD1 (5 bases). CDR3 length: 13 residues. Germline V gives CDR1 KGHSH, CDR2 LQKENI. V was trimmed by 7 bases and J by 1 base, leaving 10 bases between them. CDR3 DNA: TGTGCCAGCTTCCTACAGGCGAACACTGAAGCTTTCTTT. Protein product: CASFLQANTEAFF.

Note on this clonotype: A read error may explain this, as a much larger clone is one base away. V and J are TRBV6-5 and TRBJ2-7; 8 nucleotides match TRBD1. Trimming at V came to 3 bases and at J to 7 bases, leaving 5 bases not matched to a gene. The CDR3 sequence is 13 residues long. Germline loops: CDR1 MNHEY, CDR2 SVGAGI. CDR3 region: CASSYQGANEQYF. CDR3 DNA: TGTGCCAGCAGTTATCAGGGGGCTAATGAGCAGTACTTC.

The CDR3 region has the DNA TGTGCCAGCAGCACCCGACAGGGGTCGGAAGCGCAGTATTTT. It encodes CASSTRQGSEAQYF. The chain employs TRBV11-3 and TRBJ2-3; 8 bases fit TRBD1. There are 14 residues in the CDR3. J gave up 10 bases and V 5 bases, and 11 bases lay outside the gene matches. CDR1 is SGHNT and CDR2 is YENEEA in the germline V gene.

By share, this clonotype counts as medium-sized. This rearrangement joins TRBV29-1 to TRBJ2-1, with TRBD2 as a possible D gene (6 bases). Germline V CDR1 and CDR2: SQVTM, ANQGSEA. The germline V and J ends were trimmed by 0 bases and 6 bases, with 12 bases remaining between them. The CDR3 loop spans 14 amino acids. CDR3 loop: CSVEETGDLNEQFF. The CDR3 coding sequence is TGCAGCGTTGAAGAAACGGGGGACCTCAATGAGCAGTTCTTC.

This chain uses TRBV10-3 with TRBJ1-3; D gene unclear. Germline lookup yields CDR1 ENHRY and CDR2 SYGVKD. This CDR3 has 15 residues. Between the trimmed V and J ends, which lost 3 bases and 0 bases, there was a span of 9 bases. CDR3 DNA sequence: TGTGCCATCAGTGATCGGGCAGGCTCTGGAAACACCATATATTTT. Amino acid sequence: CAISDRAGSGNTIYF.

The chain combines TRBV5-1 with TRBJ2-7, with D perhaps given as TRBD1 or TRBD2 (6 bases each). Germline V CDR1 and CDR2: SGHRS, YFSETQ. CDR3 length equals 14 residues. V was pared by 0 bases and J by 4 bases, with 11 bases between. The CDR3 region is CASSLVGGRYEQYF. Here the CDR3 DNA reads TGCGCCAGCAGCTTGGTTGGGGGGCGGTACGAGCAGTACTTC.

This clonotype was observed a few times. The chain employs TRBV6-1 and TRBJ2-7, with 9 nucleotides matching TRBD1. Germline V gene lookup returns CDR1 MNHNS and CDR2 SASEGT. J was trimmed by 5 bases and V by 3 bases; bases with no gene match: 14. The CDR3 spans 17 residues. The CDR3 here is CASSDDLGHRGRDEQYF. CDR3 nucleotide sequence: TGTGCCAGCAGTGACGACTTAGGGCACAGGGGGCGCGACGAGCAGTACTTC.

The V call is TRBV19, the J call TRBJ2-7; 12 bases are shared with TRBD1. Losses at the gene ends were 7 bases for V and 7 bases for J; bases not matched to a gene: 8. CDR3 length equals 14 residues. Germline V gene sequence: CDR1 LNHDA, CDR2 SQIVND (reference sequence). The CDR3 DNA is TGTGCCAGTACCACGGGACAGGGGGCTAGGGAGCAGTACTTC. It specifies CASTTGQGAREQYF.

DNA for the CDR3: TGTGCCATCAGAGACGGGACAGGGAATCAGCCCCAGCATTTT. This sequence encodes CAIRDGTGNQPQHF. V and J are TRBV10-3 and TRBJ1-5, with 9 bases matching TRBD1. The CDR3 has 14 residues. Germline CDR1 and CDR2: ENHRY and SYGVKD. Trimming took 6 bases from V and 4 from J; bases not matched to a gene: 4.

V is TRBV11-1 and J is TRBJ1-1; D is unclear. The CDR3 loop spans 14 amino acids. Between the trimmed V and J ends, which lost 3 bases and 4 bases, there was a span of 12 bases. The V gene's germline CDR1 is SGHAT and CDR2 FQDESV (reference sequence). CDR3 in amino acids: CASSFNNRLTEAFF. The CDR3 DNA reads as TGTGCCAGCAGCTTTAACAACCGGCTCACTGAAGCTTTCTTT.

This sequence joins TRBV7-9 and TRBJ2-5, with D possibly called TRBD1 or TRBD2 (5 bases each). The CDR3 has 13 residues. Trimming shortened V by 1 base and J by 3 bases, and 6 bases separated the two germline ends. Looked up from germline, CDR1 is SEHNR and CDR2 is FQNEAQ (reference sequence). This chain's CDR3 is CASSLGGEETQYF. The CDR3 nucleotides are TGTGCCAGCAGCTTAGGAGGGGAAGAGACCCAGTACTTC. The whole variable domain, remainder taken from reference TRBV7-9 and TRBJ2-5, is DTGVSQNPRHKITKRGQNVTFRCDPISEHNRLYWYRQTLGQGPEFLTYFQNEAQLEKSRLLSDRFSAERPKGSFSTLEIQRTEQGDSAMYLCASSLGGEETQYFGPGTRLLVL.

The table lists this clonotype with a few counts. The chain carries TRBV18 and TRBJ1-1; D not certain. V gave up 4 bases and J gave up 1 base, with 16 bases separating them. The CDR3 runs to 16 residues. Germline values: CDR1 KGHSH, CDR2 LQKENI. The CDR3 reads CASSQNLGPQNTEAFF. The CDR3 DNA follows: TGTGCCAGCTCACAAAACCTAGGACCGCAGAACACTGAAGCTTTCTTT.

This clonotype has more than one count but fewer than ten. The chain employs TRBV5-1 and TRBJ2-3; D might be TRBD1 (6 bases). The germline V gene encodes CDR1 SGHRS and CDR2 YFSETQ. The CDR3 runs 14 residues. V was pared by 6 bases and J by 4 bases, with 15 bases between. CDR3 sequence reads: CASNLGGRADTQYF. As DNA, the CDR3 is TGCGCCAGCAACCTAGGGGGTCGGGCAGATACGCAGTATTTT. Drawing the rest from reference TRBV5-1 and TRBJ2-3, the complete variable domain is KAGVTQTPRYLIKTRGQQVTLSCSPISGHRSVSWYQQTPGQGLQFLFEYFSETQRNKGNFPGRFSGRQFSNSRSEMNVSTLELGDSALYLCASNLGGRADTQYFGPGTRLTVL.